Shown below are 25 T cell receptor beta chains from a single sample sequenced in a study of radiation and T cells in renal cell carcinoma. Measured with immunoSEQ multiplex PCR; TCRdb has only the in-frame clones, and not every one. Here the sample spans around 94,000 clones, about 86% being singletons. The sample's time point: baseline pretreatment blood. Sample treatment: 15 Gy SBRT to primary tumor, nephrectomy 4 weeks later. The sequenced sample was blood, obtained from a patient whose treatment included radiotherapy and nephrectomy. The receptors derive from a man aged 50-60 years with renal cell carcinoma.

V usage is TRBV5-4 and J usage is TRBJ2-3; 8 bases fit TRBD2. Germline CDR1 and CDR2: SGHNT and YYREEE (reference sequence). Trimming at V came to 7 bases and at J to 0 bases, leaving 10 bases not matched to a gene. This CDR3 comprises 16 residues. The CDR3 loop is CASLRAGGSSTDTQYF. In nucleotides, the CDR3 is TGTGCCAGCCTCCGGGCGGGAGGATCTAGCACAGATACGCAGTATTTT. Together with reference TRBV5-4 and TRBJ2-3, the CDR3 gives the full variable domain: ETGVTQSPTHLIKTRGQQVTLRCSSQSGHNTVSWYQQALGQGPQFIFQYYREEENGRGNFPPRFSGLQFPNYSSELNVNALELDDSALYLCASLRAGGSSTDTQYFGPGTRLTVL.

CDR3 residues: CASSLTSQGGHEQFF. In DNA form, the CDR3 reads TGTGCCAGCAGCTTAACGTCCCAGGGTGGCCATGAGCAGTTCTTC. This chain uses TRBV7-2 with TRBJ2-1, with D tentatively TRBD1 (5 bases). The CDR3 totals 15 residues. Trimming pared 2 bases from V and 8 bases from J, leaving 16 bases between. Per the germline V gene, CDR1 is SGHTA and CDR2 is FQGNSA.

DNA for the CDR3: TGCAGCGTTGGGCTAGCGGGAGTTTACTACAATGAGCAGTTCTTC. Protein: CSVGLAGVYYNEQFF. This chain joins TRBV29-1 and TRBJ2-1; TRBD2 aligns across 10 bases. V was pared by 4 bases and J by 3 bases, with 6 bases of the junction left unmatched. The CDR3 spans 15 residues. Germline V gene lookup returns CDR1 SQVTM and CDR2 ANQGSEA.

The chain joins TRBV19 to TRBJ2-6, with D unclear. Germline CDR1 LNHDA, CDR2 SQIVND (reference sequence). The V end was cut by 3 bases, the J end by 4 bases, with 16 bases between. CDR3 size: 17 residues. The CDR3 loop reads CASSMLRVVAGANVLTF. For the CDR3, the DNA is TGTGCCAGTAGTATGTTGAGAGTGGTCGCCGGGGCCAACGTCCTGACTTTC.

This sequence joins TRBV6-5 and TRBJ2-7; TRBD1 agrees at 7 bases. This CDR3 region has 15 residues. J gave up 0 bases and V 1 base, and 3 bases lay outside the gene matches. The germline gives CDR1 MNHEY, CDR2 SVGAGI. Written as DNA, the CDR3 is TGTGCCAGCAGTTACTTCAGGGGGAGCTCCTACGAGCAGTACTTC. Its translation is CASSYFRGSSYEQYF.

The V and J genes are TRBV4-3 and TRBJ2-5, with TRBD2 as a possible D gene (5 bases). With 0 bases removed from V and 5 bases from J, the gap between germline ends came to 10 bases. The CDR3 spans 14 residues. The germline CDR1 and CDR2 sequences are LGHNA and YSLEER. CDR3 nucleotide sequence: TGCGCCAGCAGCCAAGATACGGGGTTTGAGACCCAGTACTTC. Translating gives CASSQDTGFETQYF.

This clone has a count of ten or more. The CDR3 coding sequence is TGCGCCAGCAGCCAAGTACGACTAGCGGTTTACAATGAGCAGTTCTTC. This encodes CASSQVRLAVYNEQFF. This chain uses TRBV4-1 with TRBJ2-1; 9 positions agree with TRBD2. V lost 1 base, J lost 4 bases, and 5 bases stayed unmatched. The germline gives CDR1 MGHRA, CDR2 YSYEKL. The CDR3 runs 16 residues.

The genes are TRBV5-1 and TRBJ1-5, with D possibly matching TRBD1 (6 bases). V was trimmed by 0 bases and J by 5 bases, leaving 12 bases between them. Germline CDR1 SGHRS, CDR2 YFSETQ. This CDR3 contains 15 residues. DNA of the CDR3: TGCGCCAGCAGCTTGGAACCTGAGGGGGATCAGCCCCAGCATTTT. Translating gives CASSLEPEGDQPQHF. Combining the CDR3 with reference TRBV5-1 and TRBJ1-5 gives the whole variable domain KAGVTQTPRYLIKTRGQQVTLSCSPISGHRSVSWYQQTPGQGLQFLFEYFSETQRNKGNFPGRFSGRQFSNSRSEMNVSTLELGDSALYLCASSLEPEGDQPQHFGDGTRLSIL.

The rearrangement joins TRBV6-1 to TRBJ2-7; D call uncertain. V was shortened by 6 bases and J by 6 bases, with 21 bases between the two germline ends. This CDR3 region has 15 residues. Germline V gives CDR1 MNHNS, CDR2 SASEGT. DNA for the CDR3: TGTGCCAGCAGCGACCCAGGACCCAGCCCCTCCGAGCAGTACTTC. Residues: CASSDPGPSPSEQYF.

J is TRBJ2-5 and V is TRBV7-8; no firm D call. Trimming took 3 bases from V and 0 from J, leaving 8 bases between them. Germline assignment: CDR1 SGHVS and CDR2 FQNEAQ. The CDR3 consists of 14 residues. The CDR3 coding sequence is TGTGCCAGCAGCTTGTCGACCCACCAAGAGACCCAGTACTTC. Translated, it gives CASSLSTHQETQYF.

The J gene is TRBJ2-2, the V gene TRBV7-1; TRBD1 matches 9 bases. TRBV7-1 is an ORF; its function is uncertain. The CDR3 length is 15 residues. V lost 4 bases and J lost 5; bases outside the gene matches: 5. CDR3 in amino acids: CASSFTGGETGELFF. The CDR3 DNA is TGTGCCAGCAGCTTTACAGGGGGCGAGACCGGGGAGCTGTTTTTT.

The V gene is TRBV7-2, the J gene TRBJ1-2; the D gene is possibly TRBD1 (5 bases). V lost 2 bases to trimming and J lost 2 bases, with 12 bases between them. The CDR3 is 15 residues long. Germline V CDR1 and CDR2: SGHTA, FQGNSA. This CDR3 is CASSLNPGTNYGYTF. The DNA for the CDR3 is TGTGCCAGCAGCTTAAATCCAGGGACGAACTATGGCTACACCTTC.

V usage is TRBV19 and J usage is TRBJ1-4; possibly TRBD1 for D (5 bases). With 7 bases removed from V and 8 bases from J, the gap between germline ends came to 17 bases. The CDR3 has 14 amino acids. Germline V gene data show CDR1 as LNHDA and CDR2 as SQIVND (reference sequence). CDR3 protein: CASNVSPGDEKLFF. CDR3 DNA sequence: TGTGCCAGTAATGTTAGTCCCGGGGACGAAAAACTGTTTTTT.

The V and J genes are TRBV7-2 and TRBJ2-5, with a possible D match to TRBD2 (7 bases). The CDR3 covers 14 residues. The V gene lost 4 bases and the J gene lost 8 bases, with 17 bases spanning the gap. Germline CDR1 SGHTA, CDR2 FQGNSA. The DNA for the CDR3 is TGTGCCAGCAGCTCTTCGCCGGGCGGGGGCACCCAGTACTTC. Protein product: CASSSSPGGGTQYF.

The genes are TRBV4-3 and TRBJ2-3; 7 nucleotides align to TRBD1. Losses at the gene ends were 0 bases for V and 1 base for J; bases not matched to a gene: 7. CDR3 length: 17 amino acids. Germline V CDR1 and CDR2: LGHNA, YSLEER. CDR3 region: CASSQERFGQGTDTQYF. DNA of the CDR3: TGCGCCAGCAGCCAAGAGAGGTTCGGACAGGGCACAGATACGCAGTATTTT.

The J gene is TRBJ2-3, the V gene TRBV6-6, with 8 bases fitting TRBD2. This CDR3 has 15 amino acids. Germline CDR1 and CDR2: MNHNY and SVGAGI (reference sequence). J was trimmed by 1 base and V by 6 bases; bases with no gene match: 6. The CDR3 region has the DNA TGTGCCAGCAGGGGACTAGGGGTTGGCACAGATACGCAGTATTTT. This translates into CASRGLGVGTDTQYF.

The J gene is TRBJ1-1, the V gene TRBV7-2; D unresolved. The V end lost 2 bases, the J end lost 2 bases, and 12 bases lay between the germline ends. Germline loops: CDR1 SGHTA, CDR2 FQGNSA. The CDR3 runs 15 residues. The DNA for the CDR3 is TGTGCCAGCAGCTTAACATCGGTTCTAAACACTGAAGCTTTCTTT. Protein sequence: CASSLTSVLNTEAFF.

This chain joins TRBV10-3 and TRBJ2-1; D remains unclear. The germline V gene encodes CDR1 ENHRY and CDR2 SYGVKD. Deletions cut 0 bases from V and 5 bases from J, with 11 bases between. The CDR3 length is 15 residues. As DNA, the CDR3 is TGTGCCATCAGTGAGTCCCCGGACGGACACAATGAGCAGTTCTTC. It is translated as CAISESPDGHNEQFF.

This chain uses TRBV11-2 with TRBJ2-7; no reliable D call. The CDR3 is 13 amino acids. Trimming shortened V by 4 bases and J by 3 bases, and 10 bases separated the two germline ends. CDR1 and CDR2 (germline): SGHAT, FQNNGV. CDR3 sequence reads: CASSYSSFYEQYF. DNA of the CDR3: TGTGCCAGCAGCTACTCAAGCTTCTACGAGCAGTACTTC.

The chain recombines TRBV27 with TRBJ1-1, with unresolved D. Germline V gene data show CDR1 as MNHEY and CDR2 as SMNVEV (reference sequence). The CDR3 loop spans 15 amino acids. V was clipped by 0 bases and J by 5 bases, with 13 bases between them. The chain's CDR3 is CASSLSPIRETEAFF. The CDR3 DNA follows: TGTGCCAGCAGTTTATCCCCAATAAGGGAGACTGAAGCTTTCTTT.

This clone was seen a few times. The chain joins TRBV19 to TRBJ1-1; D is unclear. Trimming shortened V by 1 base and J by 7 bases, and 7 bases separated the two germline ends. CDR1 is LNHDA, CDR2 SQIVND, per germline (reference sequence). This CDR3 has 12 residues. CDR3 loop: CASSIVGGEAFF. The CDR3 DNA reads TGTGCCAGTAGTATAGTTGGCGGTGAAGCTTTCTTT.

This chain connects TRBV2 to TRBJ1-3; D call uncertain. The CDR3 totals 15 residues. V was clipped by 2 bases and J by 0 bases, with 8 bases between them. The V gene's germline CDR1 is SNHLY and CDR2 FYNNEI. CDR3 DNA sequence: TGTGCCAGCAGTGAATCGGCTTTCTCTGGAAACACCATATATTTT. Encoded protein: CASSESAFSGNTIYF.

The chain links TRBV28 to TRBJ1-2; the D is unclear. This CDR3 has 14 amino acids. Germline CDR1 and CDR2: MDHEN and SYDVKM. V lost 2 bases, J lost 0 bases, and 7 bases lay in between. The CDR3 DNA is TGTGCCAGCAGTTTAGCCAGACCTAACTATGGCTACACCTTC. Translated, it gives CASSLARPNYGYTF.

The chain joins TRBV5-1 to TRBJ2-5, with unresolved D. V lost 1 base and J 3 bases, leaving 7 bases between the germline ends. The CDR3 spans 13 residues. Germline V CDR1 and CDR2: SGHRS, YFSETQ. In DNA form, the CDR3 reads TGCGCCAGCAGCTTGAACACGAAAGAGACCCAGTACTTC. It codes for CASSLNTKETQYF.

The chain is built from TRBV2 and TRBJ2-5; D is ambiguous. Deletions cut 3 bases from V and 7 bases from J, with 12 bases between. From germline, CDR1 is SNHLY and CDR2 FYNNEI. This CDR3 has 13 residues. CDR3 protein: CASSEGAPGTQYF. The CDR3 nucleotides are TGTGCCAGCAGTGAGGGCGCCCCGGGGACCCAGTACTTC.